This T cell receptor (beta chain) was profiled in a study of CD8 T cells in Susac syndrome. Sequencing of TCR beta, carried out with a high-throughput approach, was applied to CD8+ and CD4+ T cells from the blood. Matched for age and sex, the controls were healthy donors. This CDR3 region has 15 residues. J gave up 3 bases and V 2 bases, and 0 bases lay outside the gene matches. The germline CDR1 and CDR2 sequences are MNHEY and SVGAGI. Reverse transcription of roughly 0.5 to 1 ug RNA was carried out with random hexamers. TCRdb itself ran the immunoSEQ multiplex PCR reads through MiXCR, one entry per CDR3 protein. The sample records over 100,000 distinct CDR3 sequences, 90% to 96% being singletons.

This TCR was sampled from a human donor in good health. Sequencing was performed on CD4+ T cells from PBMCs. V usage is TRBV6-5 and J usage is TRBJ2-2; 10 bases agree with TRBD2. The CDR3 reads CASSYLAGDTGELFF. In DNA form, the CDR3 reads TGTGCCAGCAGTTACCTAGCGGGAGACACCGGGGAGCTGTTTTTT.